The 4 T cell receptor beta chains given below trace back to one sample, sequenced in a study of graft-versus-host responses after intestinal transplantation. Their recognized antigens are unknown. TCRdb keeps only in-frame clones here, not all; method: immunoSEQ multiplex PCR. This sample has 84,000 or so clones, with around 86% found just once. The sample in question was unstimulated CD8+ T cells sorted from spleen or lymph node cells, obtained before transplant. The source of these receptors is a human donor who was the organ donor for an intestinal transplant.

The chain carries TRBV19 and TRBJ2-6; D may match TRBD1 or TRBD2 (5 bases each). CDR1 and CDR2 (germline): LNHDA, SQIVND (reference sequence). The V end was cut by 4 bases, the J end by 0 bases, with 10 bases between. The CDR3 has 16 amino acids. CDR3 sequence: CASSKAGTSGANVLTF. The CDR3 nucleotides read TGTGCCAGTAGTAAAGCAGGGACCTCTGGGGCCAACGTCCTGACTTTC.

The rearrangement joins TRBV7-9 to TRBJ2-1, with D possibly being TRBD2 (5 bases). The V end was cut by 5 bases, the J end by 8 bases, with 22 bases between. Germline loops: CDR1 SEHNR, CDR2 FQNEAQ (reference sequence). The CDR3 spans 16 residues. CDR3 bases: TGTGCCAGCAGCCCAACTAGGGCAGGAATAGGCGATGAGCAGTTCTTC. Translating it yields CASSPTRAGIGDEQFF.

This clone has a handful of counts. V usage is TRBV16 and J usage is TRBJ1-4; the match to TRBD1 covers 10 bases. Losses at the gene ends were 4 bases for V and 5 bases for J; bases not matched to a gene: 4. The CDR3 sequence is 15 residues long. Germline V lookup: CDR1 KGHSY, CDR2 FQNENV. CDR3 sequence (DNA): TGTGCCAGCAGCCCTTCGGACAGGGGGAATGAAAAACTGTTTTTT. This encodes CASSPSDRGNEKLFF. The complete variable domain, with remaining parts taken from reference TRBV16 and TRBJ1-4, reads GEEVAQTPKHLVRGEGQKAKLYCAPIKGHSYVFWYQQVLKNEFKFLISFQNENVFDETGMPKERFSAKCLPNSPCSLEIQATKLEDSAVYFCASSPSDRGNEKLFFGSGTQLSVL.

V is TRBV11-2 and J is TRBJ1-1, with 8 nucleotides matching TRBD1. Unmatched junction bases numbered 11, after V lost 5 bases and J lost 6 bases. Germline V gene data show CDR1 as SGHAT and CDR2 as FQNNGV. CDR3 size: 15 residues. As DNA, the CDR3 is TGTGCCAGCAGCCCTGGACAGGGCTACGCGCCTGAAGCTTTCTTT. Amino acids: CASSPGQGYAPEAFF.